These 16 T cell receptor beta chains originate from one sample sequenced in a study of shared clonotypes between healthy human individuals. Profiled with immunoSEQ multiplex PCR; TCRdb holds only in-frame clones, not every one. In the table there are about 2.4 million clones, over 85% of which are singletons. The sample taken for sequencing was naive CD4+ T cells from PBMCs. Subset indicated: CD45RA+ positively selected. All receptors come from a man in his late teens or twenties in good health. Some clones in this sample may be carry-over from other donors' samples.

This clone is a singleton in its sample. CDR3 nucleotide sequence: TGCGCCAGCGGGGATGTCCTTTCCTACAATGAGCAGTTCTTC. It is translated as CASGDVLSYNEQFF. The gene calls are TRBV5-1 and TRBJ2-1; D gene uncertain. Trimming took off 7 bases at V and 1 base at J, with 12 bases between the two ends. From germline, CDR1 is SGHRS and CDR2 YFSETQ. CDR3 length equals 14 residues. Based on the CDR3 plus reference TRBV5-1 and TRBJ2-1, the full variable domain is KAGVTQTPRYLIKTRGQQVTLSCSPISGHRSVSWYQQTPGQGLQFLFEYFSETQRNKGNFPGRFSGRQFSNSRSEMNVSTLELGDSALYLCASGDVLSYNEQFFGPGTRLTVL.

The CDR3 bases are TGTGCCAGCAGCCAAGCCACCCCTTCCAACACCGGGGAGCTGTTTTTT. It encodes CASSQATPSNTGELFF. The chain joins TRBV14 to TRBJ2-2, with D uncertain. The germline V gene encodes CDR1 SGHDN and CDR2 FVKESK. V lost 1 base, J lost 2 bases, and 11 bases lay in between. This CDR3 spans 16 amino acids.

CDR3 region: CASRRSFGTTLNEQFF. The CDR3, as DNA: TGCGCCAGCAGGCGAAGTTTCGGGACTACCCTCAATGAGCAGTTCTTC. V usage is TRBV5-1 and J usage is TRBJ2-1, with 7 bases aligning to TRBD2. J was trimmed by 6 bases and V by 5 bases; bases with no gene match: 14. Germline assignment: CDR1 SGHRS and CDR2 YFSETQ. This CDR3 region has 16 residues.

Here the CDR3 DNA reads TGTGCCAGCAGGGCCGACAGAGCTAACTACGAGCAGTACTTC. This encodes CASRADRANYEQYF. The chain is built from TRBV2 and TRBJ2-7; TRBD1 is a possible D gene (5 bases). The length of the CDR3 is 14 residues. V was clipped by 6 bases and J by 3 bases, with 15 bases between them. Germline-derived CDR1 and CDR2 are SNHLY and FYNNEI.

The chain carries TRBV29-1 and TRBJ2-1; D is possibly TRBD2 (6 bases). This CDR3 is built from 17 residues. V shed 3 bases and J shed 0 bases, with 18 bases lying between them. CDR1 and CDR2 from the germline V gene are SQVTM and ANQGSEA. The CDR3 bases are TGCAGCGTTGACAGCGGGTGGGTATTAAGCTCCTACAATGAGCAGTTCTTC. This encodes CSVDSGWVLSSYNEQFF.

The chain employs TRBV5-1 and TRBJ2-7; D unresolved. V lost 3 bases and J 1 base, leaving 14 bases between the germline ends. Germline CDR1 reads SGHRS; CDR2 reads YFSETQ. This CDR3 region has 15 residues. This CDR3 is CASSSGSPISYEQYF. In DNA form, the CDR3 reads TGCGCCAGCAGCTCCGGATCTCCTATTTCCTACGAGCAGTACTTC.

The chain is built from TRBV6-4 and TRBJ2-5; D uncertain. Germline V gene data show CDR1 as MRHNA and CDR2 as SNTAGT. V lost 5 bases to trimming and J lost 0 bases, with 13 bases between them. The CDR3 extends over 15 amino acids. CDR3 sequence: CASSPSGRNQETQYF. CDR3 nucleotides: TGTGCCAGCAGTCCCTCCGGACGGAACCAAGAGACCCAGTACTTC.

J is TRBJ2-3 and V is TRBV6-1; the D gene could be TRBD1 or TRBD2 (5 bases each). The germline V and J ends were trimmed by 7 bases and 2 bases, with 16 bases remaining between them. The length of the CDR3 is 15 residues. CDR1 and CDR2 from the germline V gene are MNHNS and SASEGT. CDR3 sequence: CASTGGTFVTDTQYF. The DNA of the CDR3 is TGTGCCAGCACTGGGGGAACGTTTGTCACAGATACGCAGTATTTT.

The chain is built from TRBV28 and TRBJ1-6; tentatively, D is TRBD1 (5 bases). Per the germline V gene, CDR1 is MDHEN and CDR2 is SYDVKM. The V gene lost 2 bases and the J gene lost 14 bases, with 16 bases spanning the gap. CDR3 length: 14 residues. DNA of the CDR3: TGTGCCAGCAGTTTAGAGGGGCGATCTCGGGCCCTCCACTTT. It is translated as CASSLEGRSRALHF.

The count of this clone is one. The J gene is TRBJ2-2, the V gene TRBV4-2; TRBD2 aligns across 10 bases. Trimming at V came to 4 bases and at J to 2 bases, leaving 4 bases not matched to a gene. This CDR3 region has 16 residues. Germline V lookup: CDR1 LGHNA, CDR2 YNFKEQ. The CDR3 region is CASSLGLAENTGELFF. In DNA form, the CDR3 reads TGTGCCAGCAGCCTCGGACTAGCGGAAAACACCGGGGAGCTGTTTTTT.

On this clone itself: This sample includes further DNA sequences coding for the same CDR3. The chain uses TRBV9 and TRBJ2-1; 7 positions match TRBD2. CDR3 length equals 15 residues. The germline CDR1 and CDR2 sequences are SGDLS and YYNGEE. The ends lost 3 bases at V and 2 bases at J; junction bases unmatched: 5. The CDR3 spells CASSAGTSAYNEQFF. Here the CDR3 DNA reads TGTGCCAGCAGCGCCGGTACTAGCGCCTACAATGAGCAGTTCTTC.

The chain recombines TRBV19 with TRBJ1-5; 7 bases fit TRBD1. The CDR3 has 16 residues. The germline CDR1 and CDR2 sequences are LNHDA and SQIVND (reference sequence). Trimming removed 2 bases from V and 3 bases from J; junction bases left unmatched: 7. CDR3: CASSILGQGDNQPQHF. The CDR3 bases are TGTGCCAGTAGTATATTGGGTCAGGGGGACAATCAGCCCCAGCATTTT.

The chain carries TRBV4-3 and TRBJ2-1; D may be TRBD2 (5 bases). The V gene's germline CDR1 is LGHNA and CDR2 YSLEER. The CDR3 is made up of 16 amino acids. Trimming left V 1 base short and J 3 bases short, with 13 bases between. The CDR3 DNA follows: TGCGCCAGCAGCCAAGGACTATGGAGGCGCTACAATGAGCAGTTCTTC. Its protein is CASSQGLWRRYNEQFF.

CDR3 protein: CASSPPGLGGNQPQHF. DNA of the CDR3: TGTGCCAGCAGCCCGCCCGGGCTAGGGGGCAATCAGCCCCAGCATTTT. This chain links TRBV7-2 with TRBJ1-5; D possibly corresponds to TRBD1 (5 bases). V lost 5 bases and J lost 2, with 16 bases in between. The CDR3 totals 16 residues. Germline-derived CDR1 and CDR2 are SGHTA and FQGNSA.

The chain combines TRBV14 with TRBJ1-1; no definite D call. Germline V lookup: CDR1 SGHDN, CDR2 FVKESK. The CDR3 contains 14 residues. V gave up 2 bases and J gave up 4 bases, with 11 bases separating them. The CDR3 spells CASSQFNQLTEAFF. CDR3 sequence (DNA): TGTGCCAGCAGCCAATTCAACCAACTCACTGAAGCTTTCTTT.

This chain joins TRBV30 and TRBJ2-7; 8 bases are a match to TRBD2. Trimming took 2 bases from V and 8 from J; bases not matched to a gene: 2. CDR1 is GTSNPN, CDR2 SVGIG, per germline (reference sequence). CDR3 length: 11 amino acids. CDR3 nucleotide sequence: TGTGCCTGGAGTCGGGGGGGCCAGCAGTACTTC. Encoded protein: CAWSRGGQQYF.